The count of the clone carrying this T cell receptor (beta chain) is one. The sample is drawn from a study of blood T cells in healthy people across ages. For the second PCR, which ran for about 7 to 12 cycles, a sample-barcoded 5' primer and a J-beta primer mix were used. TCRdb passed the 5' RACE reads through MiXCR, listing each CDR3 protein once. The profile covers about 640,000 distinct CDR3 sequences, with 58% appearing a single time and roughly 34% taken by the ten largest. Source material: blood. This receptor was taken from a man in his 60s in good health.

CDR3 residues: CASSWVPVGNEQFF. The CDR3 bases are TGTGCCAGCAGTTGGGTCCCTGTGGGCAATGAGCAGTTCTTC. This chain connects TRBV28 to TRBJ2-1; no clear D. The V gene lost 4 bases and the J gene lost 6 bases, with 13 bases spanning the gap. This CDR3 has 14 amino acids. Germline loops: CDR1 MDHEN, CDR2 SYDVKM.